Listed here are 26 T cell receptor beta chains from one sample, sequenced in a study of PD-L1 blockade in urothelial cancer. TCRdb's table, derived via immunoSEQ multiplex PCR, lists solely in-frame clones and lacks some. The data hold about 50,000 clones, with roughly 80% observed a single time. The time point was: peripheral blood 6 weeks after treatment start. The specimen comprised PBMCs, sampled around atezolizumab (anti-PD-L1) treatment. The receptors shown here come from a man aged 65 to 85 with urothelial cancer.

This clone was observed a single time. The rearrangement uses TRBV28 and TRBJ2-7, with a possible D match to TRBD1 (6 bases). CDR1 MDHEN and CDR2 SYDVKM come from the germline V gene. The CDR3 has 15 amino acids. Trimming stripped 5 bases from V and 2 bases from J, with 16 bases between. CDR3 loop: CASSPPTGHPYEQYF. The CDR3 DNA follows: TGTGCCAGCAGTCCACCTACAGGGCATCCCTACGAGCAGTACTTC.

This clone was observed a handful of times. The chain is built from TRBV11-2 and TRBJ2-5; 7 bases align to TRBD1. The trim removed 6 bases at V and 0 bases at J, leaving 7 bases unmatched. The CDR3 has 15 residues. The germline CDR1 and CDR2 sequences are SGHAT and FQNNGV. CDR3 DNA sequence: TGTGCCAGCAGTTTCACGCAGGGGGACCAAGAGACCCAGTACTTC. It encodes CASSFTQGDQETQYF.

In this sample, this clone turned up once. The genes are TRBV28 and TRBJ2-7; D remains ambiguous. This CDR3 is built from 15 residues. In germline, CDR1 is MDHEN, CDR2 SYDVKM. V was trimmed by 5 bases and J by 0 bases, leaving 14 bases between them. In DNA form, the CDR3 reads TGTGCCAGCAGTCCCCCTTCGACATCCTCCTACGAGCAGTACTTC. Translating gives CASSPPSTSSYEQYF.

The V call is TRBV6-5, the J call TRBJ1-2; D ambiguous. This CDR3 is 15 amino acids long. In germline, CDR1 is MNHEY, CDR2 SVGAGI. V was shortened by 4 bases and J by 0 bases, with 12 bases between the two germline ends. CDR3 coding DNA: TGTGCCAGCAGTTCCGGCCAGCTAGCTAACTATGGCTACACCTTC. The encoded protein is CASSSGQLANYGYTF.

In its sample, this clone was seen once. The V call is TRBV11-1, the J call TRBJ2-3; TRBD1 matches at 8 bases. Trimming at V came to 6 bases and at J to 2 bases, leaving 10 bases not matched to a gene. The CDR3 has 16 amino acids. Germline V gives CDR1 SGHAT, CDR2 FQDESV (reference sequence). The CDR3 is CASSYKRQGSTDTQYF. CDR3 in DNA: TGTGCCAGCAGTTACAAGCGACAGGGGTCCACAGATACGCAGTATTTT.

This rearrangement joins TRBV7-8 to TRBJ2-6, with no clear D. The germline gives CDR1 SGHVS, CDR2 FQNEAQ. The CDR3 consists of 16 residues. The ends were cut back, 4 bases at V and 3 bases at J, with 13 bases in the middle. This CDR3 is CASSSPVSVGANVLTF. The CDR3 DNA reads TGTGCCAGCAGCTCCCCGGTGAGCGTTGGGGCCAACGTCCTGACTTTC. The variable domain in full, with the rest retrieved from reference TRBV7-8 and TRBJ2-6, is GAGVSQSPRYKVAKRGQDVALRCDPISGHVSLFWYQQALGQGPEFLTYFQNEAQLDKSGLPSDRFFAERPEGSVSTLKIQRTQQEDSAVYLCASSSPVSVGANVLTFGAGSRLTVL.

The CDR3 protein is CASSPTSGRLGEQYF. Written as DNA, the CDR3 is TGCGCCAGCAGCCCGACTAGCGGCCGCCTTGGCGAGCAGTACTTC. The chain links TRBV5-1 to TRBJ2-7, with 9 bases identical to TRBD2. In germline, CDR1 is SGHRS, CDR2 YFSETQ. The CDR3 is 15 residues long. The V gene end was trimmed by 4 bases and the J gene end by 6 bases; junction bases not matched to a gene: 11.

V usage is TRBV5-1 and J usage is TRBJ1-1; 8 nucleotides agree with TRBD1. The CDR3 extends over 14 amino acids. Germline V gene data show CDR1 as SGHRS and CDR2 as YFSETQ. V gave up 0 bases and J gave up 7 bases; unmatched junction bases: 5. The CDR3 nucleotides are TGCGCCAGCAGCTTGGGGACAGGGCGGGGTGAAGCTTTCTTT. This sequence encodes CASSLGTGRGEAFF.

A single count supports this clone. The chain is built from TRBV11-2 and TRBJ2-5; 11 bases line up with TRBD2. This CDR3 has 18 amino acids. Germline CDR1 reads SGHAT; CDR2 reads FQNNGV. The trim removed 3 bases at V and 1 base at J, leaving 10 bases unmatched. CDR3 loop: CASSFRAGGTSGQETQYF. The CDR3 DNA sequence: TGTGCCAGCAGCTTTAGGGCCGGGGGGACTAGCGGCCAAGAGACCCAGTACTTC.

The J gene is TRBJ2-2, the V gene TRBV10-3, with a tentative D call TRBD1 (6 bases). The CDR3 covers 16 residues. Trimming pared 0 bases from V and 1 base from J, leaving 9 bases between. Germline assignment: CDR1 ENHRY and CDR2 SYGVKD. The CDR3 sequence: CAISESGTQNTGELFF. The CDR3 region has the DNA TGTGCCATCAGTGAGTCCGGGACACAGAACACCGGGGAGCTGTTTTTT.

Regarding this clone: Mismatch with germline at one junction end may stem from a read error. CDR3 nucleotide sequence: TGTGCCAGCAGCGTAGTACCCAGAGGGAACACTGAAACTTTCTTT. Translating gives CASSVVPRGNTETFF. This sequence joins TRBV9 and TRBJ1-1, with D unresolved. The CDR3 length is 15 residues. CDR1 SGDLS and CDR2 YYNGEE come from the germline V gene. The variable domain in full, completed from reference TRBV9 and TRBJ1-1, reads DSGVTQTPKHLITATGQRVTLRCSPRSGDLSVYWYQQSLDQGLQFLIQYYNGEERAKGNILERFSAQQFPDLHSELNLSSLELGDSALYFCASSVVPRGNTETFFGQGTRLTVV.

This chain joins TRBV28 and TRBJ1-2; 10 bases agree with TRBD1. This CDR3 contains 17 residues. Germline V gene data show CDR1 as MDHEN and CDR2 as SYDVKM. V was pared by 4 bases and J by 3 bases, with 11 bases of the junction left unmatched. The DNA for the CDR3 is TGTGCCAGCAGTTCCTTTTACCGGGACAGGGGACACTATGGCTACACCTTC. Its translation is CASSSFYRDRGHYGYTF.

The gene calls are TRBV6-5 and TRBJ2-3; 9 nucleotides agree with TRBD1. This CDR3 is built from 15 residues. The junction had 9 bases not matched to a gene; V was cut back by 7 bases and J by 4 bases. The germline V gene encodes CDR1 MNHEY and CDR2 SVGAGI. The CDR3 region is CASTHRGLGADTQYF. For the CDR3, the DNA is TGTGCCAGCACTCACAGGGGGCTAGGGGCAGATACGCAGTATTTT.

V is TRBV5-4 and J is TRBJ2-7, with 11 nucleotides matching TRBD2. The CDR3 extends over 15 amino acids. CDR1 SGHNT and CDR2 YYREEE come from the germline V gene (reference sequence). Trimming cost V 5 bases and J 2 bases; bases outside gene matches: 6. The CDR3 protein is CASSTSGRGAYEQYF. In nucleotides, the CDR3 is TGTGCCAGCAGTACTAGCGGGAGAGGGGCCTACGAGCAGTACTTC.

The rearrangement joins TRBV6-1 to TRBJ2-1; 12 bases match TRBD1. J lost 15 bases, V lost 1 base, and 13 bases had no gene match. Germline CDR1 reads MNHNS; CDR2 reads SASEGT. The CDR3 spans 16 residues. The CDR3 region has the DNA TGTGCCAGCAGTGAAGAGCAGGGACAGGGGGCGATTGGCGGGTTCTTC. This encodes CASSEEQGQGAIGGFF.

This chain joins TRBV27 and TRBJ2-5, with D unresolved. V was trimmed by 5 bases and J by 5 bases, leaving 12 bases between them. CDR1 is MNHEY, CDR2 SMNVEV, per germline (reference sequence). This CDR3 region has 13 residues. The CDR3 is CASSPGVLETQYF. DNA for the CDR3: TGTGCCAGCAGTCCAGGCGTGTTGGAGACCCAGTACTTC.

This CDR3 reads CASSEAFGALDTDTQYF. Written as DNA, the CDR3 is TGTGCCAGCAGTGAAGCATTTGGGGCCCTGGACACAGATACGCAGTATTTT. The rearrangement links TRBV6-1 to TRBJ2-3; D might be TRBD1 (5 bases). Germline loops: CDR1 MNHNS, CDR2 SASEGT. CDR3 length equals 17 residues. The V end was cut by 0 bases, the J end by 2 bases, with 15 bases between.

This chain uses TRBV6-1 with TRBJ1-1; no reliable D call. Germline lookup yields CDR1 MNHNS and CDR2 SASEGT. V shed 4 bases and J shed 1 base, with 4 bases lying between them. The CDR3 is 12 amino acids. The CDR3 sequence is CASSGQNTEAFF. The CDR3 DNA follows: TGTGCCAGCAGTGGACAGAACACTGAAGCTTTCTTT.

The chain employs TRBV29-1 and TRBJ2-7; D perhaps matches TRBD1 (6 bases). This CDR3 spans 13 amino acids. V was shortened by 6 bases and J by 2 bases, with 14 bases between the two germline ends. Germline CDR1 SQVTM, CDR2 ANQGSEA. The CDR3 loop reads CSVVQTGTYEQYF. The CDR3 bases are TGCAGCGTCGTCCAGACAGGTACCTACGAGCAGTACTTC.

The chain uses TRBV7-9 and TRBJ1-2; maybe TRBD1 (6 bases). V was pared by 1 base and J by 6 bases, with 12 bases between. Germline V CDR1 and CDR2: SEHNR, FQNEAQ (reference sequence). The CDR3 covers 14 residues. The CDR3 loop is CASSLGSGGDGYTF. As DNA, the CDR3 is TGTGCCAGCAGCTTAGGTTCTGGGGGCGATGGCTACACCTTC.

V usage is TRBV5-1 and J usage is TRBJ2-1; weak D call: TRBD2 (6 bases). Trimming removed 0 bases from V and 10 bases from J, with 20 bases in between. The germline V gene has CDR1 SGHRS and CDR2 YFSETQ. There are 16 residues in the CDR3. The CDR3 loop is CASSLAGAEGGREQFF. CDR3 DNA sequence: TGCGCCAGCAGCTTGGCCGGGGCGGAGGGAGGAAGGGAGCAGTTCTTC.

V is TRBV27 and J is TRBJ2-1, with TRBD2 identical over 13 bases. With V trimmed by 5 bases and J by 7 bases, 5 bases remained unmatched. The germline CDR1 and CDR2 sequences are MNHEY and SMNVEV (reference sequence). The CDR3 has 15 amino acids. The chain's CDR3 is CASSALAGGPNEQFF. The CDR3 DNA follows: TGTGCCAGCAGTGCACTAGCGGGAGGGCCGAATGAGCAGTTCTTC.

The chain employs TRBV27 and TRBJ2-2; TRBD2 matches 11 bases. Per the germline V gene, CDR1 is MNHEY and CDR2 is SMNVEV (reference sequence). V lost 8 bases and J lost 1; bases outside the gene matches: 9. This CDR3 is 17 amino acids long. As DNA, the CDR3 is TGTGCCAGCGGACTCCTAGCGGGAGGAGGGAACACCGGGGAGCTGTTTTTT. The encoded protein is CASGLLAGGGNTGELFF.

The J gene is TRBJ2-1, the V gene TRBV27; 10 bases map to TRBD1. CDR3 size: 13 residues. CDR1 and CDR2 (germline): MNHEY, SMNVEV (reference sequence). Trimming at V came to 7 bases and at J to 7 bases, leaving 4 bases not matched to a gene. CDR3: CASKRGQGNEQFF. The DNA for the CDR3 is TGTGCCAGCAAAAGGGGACAGGGGAATGAGCAGTTCTTC.

V is TRBV2 and J is TRBJ1-2; D is possibly TRBD1 (6 bases). The V gene's germline CDR1 is SNHLY and CDR2 FYNNEI. V lost 5 bases to trimming and J lost 8 bases, with 15 bases between them. CDR3 length: 13 residues. The CDR3 spells CASSQTGPQGYTF. The CDR3 nucleotides read TGTGCCAGCAGTCAAACAGGGCCTCAAGGCTACACCTTC. The complete variable domain, with remaining parts taken from reference TRBV2 and TRBJ1-2, reads EPEVTQTPSHQVTQMGQEVILRCVPISNHLYFYWYRQILGQKVEFLVSFYNNEISEKSEIFDDQFSVERPDGSNFTLKIRSTKLEDSAMYFCASSQTGPQGYTFGSGTRLTVV.

The rearrangement joins TRBV12-5 to TRBJ2-1, with 10 bases that match TRBD2. This CDR3 has 15 amino acids. J lost 7 bases, V lost 2 bases, and 5 bases had no gene match. Germline lookup yields CDR1 LGHNT and CDR2 FRNRAP. This CDR3 reads CASGLRLAGDNEQFF. In DNA form, the CDR3 reads TGTGCTAGTGGTTTGAGGCTAGCGGGAGATAATGAGCAGTTCTTC.